Presented here are 22 T cell receptor beta chains from one specimen sequenced in a study of T cells in women clearing cervical HPV infection. The data were produced by immunoSEQ multiplex PCR, yet TCRdb's version contains in-frame clones alone and is incomplete. Its table records about 26,000 clones. The sample taken for sequencing was blood buffy coat. Receptors were obtained from a woman between 18 and 69 years old with a cervical HPV16 infection that either progressed to CIN3+ or cleared (not recorded which).

To note about this clone: From the germline J gene comes the end of the CDR3, since the read stops 3 residues before it. The V call is TRBV20-1, the J call TRBJ2-7; maybe TRBD1 (6 bases). The CDR3 loop spans 13 amino acids. V lost 4 bases and J lost 6, with 16 bases in between. Germline CDR1 and CDR2: DFQATT and SNEGSKA (reference sequence). The CDR3 bases that were read are TGCAGTGCTATCCAGGGGACCCCCGGCGAG. Translated: CSAIQGTPGE. The whole CDR3 region reads CSAIQGTPGEQYF.

This clone ranks as medium-sized (0.01 to 0.1%) in terms of frequency. The read stops 3 residues short of the end of the CDR3; the missing end is completed from the germline J gene. The chain carries TRBV6-1 and TRBJ2-2; D is possibly TRBD1 (6 bases). The CDR3 contains 13 residues. In germline, CDR1 is MNHNS, CDR2 SASEGT. Trimming removed 6 bases from V and 5 bases from J, with 10 bases in between. CDR3 sequence: CASREQGTGELFF. CDR3 bases read: TGTGCCAGCAGGGAACAGGGTACCGGGGAG.

Comments on this clone: The read stops 3 residues short of the end of the CDR3; the missing end is completed from the germline J gene. The rearrangement joins TRBV5-1 to TRBJ2-5; the match to TRBD2 covers 15 bases. V was clipped by 5 bases and J by 2 bases; unmatched bases: 7. The CDR3 is 17 residues long. The germline gives CDR1 SGHRS, CDR2 YFSETQ. The CDR3 sequence: CASSSGTSGGQQETQYF. The DNA read from the CDR3 is TGCGCCAGCAGTTCCGGGACTAGCGGGGGGCAACAAGAGACC.

CDR3 DNA, as far as it was read: TGTGCCAGCAGCCTATCGGACTACTACACCGGGGAG. Its translation is CASSLSDYYTGE. The full CDR3 protein is CASSLSDYYTGELFF. This chain uses TRBV7-9 with TRBJ2-2, with a tentative D call TRBD2 (6 bases). The DNA ends 3 residues before the CDR3 does, and the rest of the CDR3 is filled in from the germline J gene. The germline CDR1 and CDR2 sequences are SEHNR and FQNEAQ (reference sequence). V lost 5 bases to trimming and J lost 3 bases, with 13 bases between them. This CDR3 region has 15 residues.

To note about this clone: The read stops 3 residues short of the end of the CDR3; the missing end is completed from the germline J gene. The chain joins TRBV7-3 to TRBJ2-1; D call uncertain. This CDR3 region has 14 residues. Trimming removed 0 bases at V and 5 bases at J, with 8 bases between. The germline V gene has CDR1 SGHTA and CDR2 FQGTGA. The sequenced part of the CDR3 DNA is TGTGCCAGCAGCTTAACCGACGCGGACAATGAG. Protein sequence: CASSLTDADNE. The full CDR3 protein is CASSLTDADNEQFF.

Remarks on this clone: From the germline J gene comes the end of the CDR3, since the read stops 3 residues before it. This sequence joins TRBV18 and TRBJ1-2; D not certain. The V end lost 2 bases, the J end lost 2 bases, and 6 bases lay between the germline ends. Germline lookup yields CDR1 KGHSH and CDR2 LQKENI. This CDR3 contains 13 residues. The CDR3 spells CASSPTPNYGYTF. The DNA read from the CDR3 is TGTGCCAGCTCACCAACACCGAACTATGGC. Based on the CDR3 plus reference TRBV18 and TRBJ1-2, the full variable domain is NAGVMQNPRHLVRRRGQEARLRCSPMKGHSHVYWYRQLPEEGLKFMVYLQKENIIDESGMPKERFSAEFPKEGPSILRIQQVVRGDSAAYFCASSPTPNYGYTFGSGTRLTVV.

About this clone itself: The read ends 3 residues shy of where the CDR3 ends; the end is completed using the germline J gene. The chain recombines TRBV5-1 with TRBJ2-1; 13 nucleotides match TRBD2. The CDR3 is made up of 19 amino acids. V was clipped by 3 bases and J by 0 bases; unmatched bases: 9. Germline V gene data show CDR1 as SGHRS and CDR2 as YFSETQ. The CDR3 loop reads CASSSPGLAGLTSYNEQFF. The sequenced CDR3 bases are TGCGCCAGCAGCTCCCCGGGACTAGCGGGGTTGACCTCCTACAATGAG.

A word on this clone: The CDR3 end falls 3 residues outside the read, so it is completed with the germline J gene. The chain is built from TRBV7-9 and TRBJ2-2; D uncertain. Germline CDR1 is SEHNR and CDR2 is FQNEAQ (reference sequence). The CDR3 loop spans 13 amino acids. V lost 5 bases and J lost 5, with 9 bases in between. CDR3 sequence reads: CASSHSGTGELFF. Incomplete CDR3 DNA: TGTGCCAGCAGCCATTCCGGGACCGGGGAG.

With regard to this clone: Sequencing ends 3 residues short of the CDR3 end; the germline J gene provides the rest. The chain joins TRBV19 to TRBJ1-5; D possibly corresponds to TRBD1 (5 bases). Germline CDR1 reads LNHDA; CDR2 reads SQIVND (reference sequence). V lost 1 base, J lost 0 bases, and 19 bases lay in between. There are 19 residues in the CDR3. CDR3 DNA, as far as it was read: TGTGCCAGTAGTATAGCCCACAGGTCCCGCTTCTATAGCAATCAGCCC. It codes for CASSIAHRSRFYSNQP. The full-length CDR3 reads as CASSIAHRSRFYSNQPQHF. The entire variable domain, with the rest obtained from reference TRBV19 and TRBJ1-5, is as follows: DGGITQSPKYLFRKEGQNVTLSCEQNLNHDAMYWYRQDPGQGLRLIYYSQIVNDFQKGDIAEGYSVSREKKESFPLTVTSAQKNPTAFYLCASSIAHRSRFYSNQPQHFGDGTRLSIL.

For this clone: The read falls 3 residues short of the CDR3 end, and the missing part is taken from the germline J gene. The chain uses TRBV5-1 and TRBJ2-1; a possible D gene is TRBD1 (5 bases). Per germline, CDR1 SGHRS and CDR2 YFSETQ. Trimming stripped 7 bases from V and 8 bases from J, with 10 bases between. This CDR3 has 11 amino acids. CDR3 DNA (partial): TGCGCCAGCCAGGGCCCCTATGAG. Its translation is CASQGPYE. The full CDR3 protein reads CASQGPYEQFF.

Concerning this clone itself: The CDR3 is cut off 3 residues early in the read; its end comes from the germline J gene. The genes are TRBV5-5 and TRBJ2-2; tentatively, D is TRBD2 (5 bases). CDR3 length equals 13 residues. CDR1 is SGHKS and CDR2 is YYEKEE in the germline V gene (reference sequence). CDR3 region: CASSSNGDSPLFF. CDR3 DNA (partial): TGTGCCAGCAGCTCAAACGGGGATTCACCG.

About this clone: The read comes to an end 3 residues before the CDR3 does, leaving the germline J gene to fill in the end. The rearrangement links TRBV7-9 to TRBJ2-7; unclear D gene. Germline lookup yields CDR1 SEHNR and CDR2 FQNEAQ (reference sequence). V lost 6 bases and J lost 6, with 12 bases in between. The CDR3 consists of 12 residues. CDR3 region: CASSVGPGEQYF. CDR3 bases read: TGTGCCAGCAGTGTAGGTCCGGGCGAG.

Incomplete CDR3 DNA: TGTGCCAGCACCAGACGGCGGGGTTCCGGGGAG. Its protein product is CASTRRRGSGE. The whole CDR3 is CASTRRRGSGELFF. The chain links TRBV7-3 to TRBJ2-2, with D tentatively TRBD2 (6 bases). The missing CDR3 end, 3 residues past where the read stops, is filled in from the germline J gene. From germline, CDR1 is SGHTA and CDR2 FQGTGA. V gave up 7 bases and J gave up 6 bases, with 15 bases separating them. The CDR3 sequence is 14 residues long.

Comment on this clone: The read ends 3 residues early relative to the CDR3; the germline J gene fills the gap. The chain has TRBV19 and TRBJ2-1; tentative D call: TRBD2 (6 bases). Germline CDR1 LNHDA, CDR2 SQIVND (reference sequence). The CDR3 has 16 residues. The V end lost 5 bases, the J end lost 6 bases, and 20 bases lay between the germline ends. The CDR3 loop is CASSDHDRPGVNEQFF. The CDR3 bases that were read are TGTGCCAGTAGTGACCACGACCGTCCGGGGGTCAATGAG.

Regarding this clone: The germline gene is not matched at one end of the junction; a read error may be the cause. With the read ending 3 residues before the CDR3 end, the germline J gene is used to fill in that end. V is TRBV7-6 and J is TRBJ1-4; D is possibly TRBD1 (5 bases). CDR1 SGHVS and CDR2 FNYEAQ come from the germline V gene. The CDR3 extends over 15 amino acids. The CDR3: CASGLGVSGANVLFF. Incomplete CDR3 DNA: TGTGCCAGCGGCTTAGGCGTCTCTGGGGCCAACGTA.

Comments on this clone: The read halts 3 residues ahead of the CDR3 end, with the missing end drawn from the germline J gene. J is TRBJ1-3 and V is TRBV7-2; no definite D call. The germline V and J ends were trimmed by 6 bases and 4 bases, with 10 bases remaining between them. Germline V gives CDR1 SGHTA, CDR2 FQGNSA. This CDR3 spans 13 amino acids. The CDR3 sequence: CASRYSVGNTIYF. Incomplete CDR3 DNA: TGTGCCAGCAGATACTCGGTGGGAAACACC.

Details on this clone: The missing CDR3 end, 3 residues past where the read stops, is filled in from the germline J gene. The chain is built from TRBV18 and TRBJ2-1; weak D call: TRBD1 (6 bases). The germline V and J ends were trimmed by 1 base and 4 bases, with 11 bases remaining between them. The germline V gene has CDR1 KGHSH and CDR2 LQKENI. CDR3 length: 15 residues. The CDR3 is CASSPRATGYNEQFF. The CDR3 bases that were read are TGTGCCAGCTCACCACGGGCTACAGGGTACAATGAG.

As for this clone: Coverage ceases 3 residues before the CDR3 finishes, and the germline J gene fills in the end. This CDR3 is also generated by other DNA sequences in the sample. This chain links TRBV29-1 with TRBJ1-3; D perhaps matches TRBD1 (6 bases). Deletions cut 3 bases from V and 0 bases from J, with 9 bases between. CDR1 is SQVTM, CDR2 ANQGSEA, per germline. This CDR3 has 14 amino acids. The CDR3 bases that were read are TGCAGCGTTGACAACAGGGTCTCTGGAAACACC. Translated, it gives CSVDNRVSGNT. The whole CDR3 protein is CSVDNRVSGNTIYF.

Turning to this clone: The junction departs from germline at one end; a sequencing error may be responsible. The read terminates 3 residues before the CDR3 end, so the remaining end is supplied by the germline J gene. The chain employs TRBV4-2 and TRBJ2-5; 13 positions match TRBD2. Germline V gene sequence: CDR1 LGHNA, CDR2 YNFKEQ. The CDR3 loop spans 17 amino acids. The CDR3 is CASSQGTSGIGGETQYF. The CDR3 bases that were read are TGCGCCAGCAGCCAAGGGACTAGCGGGATAGGTGGGGAGACC.

Concerning this clone itself: Read data end 3 residues before the CDR3 end; the end is taken from the germline J gene. V is TRBV4-1 and J is TRBJ1-4; 9 bases agree with TRBD1. The CDR3 is 18 amino acids. The germline V gene encodes CDR1 MGHRA and CDR2 YSYEKL. After removal of 0 bases from V and 6 bases from J, the junction contained 11 bases not matched to a gene. CDR3 region: CASSQDPLQGARDEKLFF. CDR3 bases read: TGCGCCAGCAGCCAAGACCCCCTACAGGGGGCTCGTGATGAAAAA.

The CDR3 protein is CASRILQDLNEKLFF. CDR3 DNA (partial): TGTGCCAGCCGGATTTTACAGGACCTTAATGAAAAG. This rearrangement joins TRBV19 to TRBJ2-2, with a tentative D call TRBD1 (5 bases). The read stops 3 residues short of the end of the CDR3; the missing end is completed from the germline J gene. This CDR3 is built from 15 residues. Germline V gene data show CDR1 as LNHDA and CDR2 as SQIVND (reference sequence).

As for this clone: The read ends 3 residues early relative to the CDR3; the germline J gene fills the gap. In the same sample, other DNA sequences code for this CDR3. This sequence joins TRBV19 and TRBJ1-5; 9 bases are a match to TRBD1. The CDR3 is made up of 16 amino acids. Looked up from germline, CDR1 is LNHDA and CDR2 is SQIVND (reference sequence). The V segment lost 7 bases and the J segment 0 bases; nucleotides outside the gene matches: 7. The CDR3 DNA, read in part, is TGTGCCAGTACCCGAGGACAGGGGAATAGCAATCAGCCC. It translates to CASTRGQGNSNQP. The whole CDR3 protein reads CASTRGQGNSNQPQHF.